The clone carrying this T cell receptor beta chain was seen a few times. Its specificity is unknown. Trimming took 8 bases from V and 1 from J, leaving 5 bases between them. CDR3 size: 12 residues. CDR1 SSHAT and CDR2 FNYEAQ come from the germline V gene (reference sequence). The data were obtained in a study of identical twins. TCRdb re-called the 5' RACE reads with MiXCR, one entry per CDR3 protein. The sample shows a few hundred thousand distinct CDR3 sequences, 9% of them seen only once. Findings of the study overall: The presence of invariant MAIT and iNKT cells could partly confound analyses of zero-insertion sequences. Cord blood's abundant beta clonotypes had fewer insertions, unlike memory repertoires.

The origin of this receptor is a woman between 45 and 65 years old in good health. The chain carries TRBV7-7 and TRBJ2-2; D remains ambiguous. Sequenced material: naive T cells sorted from blood. This chain's CDR3 is CASGENTGELFF. The CDR3 DNA reads TGTGCCAGCGGGGAGAACACCGGGGAGCTGTTTTTT.